This record concerns one T cell receptor beta chain sequence. This CDR3 is 14 amino acids long. CDR1 and CDR2 (germline): GTSNPN, SVGIG (reference sequence). Unmatched junction bases numbered 3, after V lost 3 bases and J lost 10 bases. This entry is derived from a study of technical replicates of blood from a few donors. Here immunoSEQ multiplex PCR was the method, and the copy in TCRdb shows in-frame clones only, minus some. The data contain about 69,000 clones, roughly 88% of them singletons. The sequenced sample consisted of PBMCs. The chain joins TRBV30 to TRBJ2-1; 16 bases are shared with TRBD2. This TCR was sampled from a human donor in good health. Some clones in this sample may be carry-over from other donors' samples. The DNA of the CDR3 is TGTGCCTGGAGGAGGGGACTAGCGGGGGGGGAGCAGTTCTTC. It yields the protein CAWRRGLAGGEQFF.